This section outlines one TCR beta chain sequence together with its context. No antigen is known for it. This specimen belongs to a study of shared clonotypes between healthy human individuals. Points from the study as a whole: The sharing of approximately 4.6% of naive CD4 clonotypes was seen across a few donors. Sequencing depth was a factor that was expected to affect clonotype sharing among donors.

The authors split each subset's genomic DNA evenly across several immunoSEQ plates. Source study methods: Quality scores were absent from the junction-only immunoSEQ sequences, so filtering differed. Assay used: immunoSEQ multiplex PCR; TCRdb lists only in-frame clones, some missing. V and J calls and clone size are given by that table; D and trimming were obtained from the DNA. The table shows around 1.9 million clones, with just over 90% occurring only once. As defined, naive CD8 cells were CD45RO-negative and positively selected for CCR7, with terminally differentiated effector memory CD45RA+ cells excluded. The CDR3 length is 17 residues. With 6 bases clipped from V and 1 base from J, the junction kept 9 bases outside the gene matches. The germline V gene encodes CDR1 SGHVS and CDR2 FNYEAQ.

Material for sequencing was naive CD8+ T cells from PBMCs. The sequence was collected from a man younger than 35 in good health. Some clones in this sample may be carry-over from other donors' samples. This chain links TRBV7-6 with TRBJ2-2, with TRBD2 matching over 9 bases. CDR3: CASSYIVLAGNTGELFF. CDR3 nucleotides: TGTGCCAGCAGTTATATTGTACTAGCGGGGAACACCGGGGAGCTGTTTTTT.